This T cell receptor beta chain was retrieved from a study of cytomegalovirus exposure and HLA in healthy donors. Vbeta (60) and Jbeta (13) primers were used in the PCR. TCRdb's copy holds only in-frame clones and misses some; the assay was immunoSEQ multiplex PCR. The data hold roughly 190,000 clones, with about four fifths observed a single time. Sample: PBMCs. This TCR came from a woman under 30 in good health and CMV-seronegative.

The CDR3 DNA follows: TGTGCCTGGAGTATCCAACTAAACAATGAGCAGTTCTTC. This sequence encodes CAWSIQLNNEQFF. The V and J genes are TRBV30 and TRBJ2-1; no definite D call. Trimming shortened V by 2 bases and J by 5 bases, and 10 bases separated the two germline ends. Germline lookup yields CDR1 GTSNPN and CDR2 SVGIG (reference sequence). The CDR3 is 13 amino acids. The whole variable domain, remainder taken from reference TRBV30 and TRBJ2-1, is SQTIHQWPATLVQPVGSPLSLECTVEGTSNPNLYWYRQAAGRGLQLLFYSVGIGQISSEVPQNLSASRPQDRQFILSSKKLLLSDSGFYLCAWSIQLNNEQFFGPGTRLTVL.